This TCR beta chain stems from a study of T cells in Graves' hyperthyroidism and ophthalmopathy. General observations from the study: By a 13 V-J model, ophthalmopathy was set apart from stable hyperthyroidism. Ophthalmopathy was model-predicted a median about 6.7 months pre-onset.

After removal of 4 bases from V and 5 bases from J, the junction contained 7 bases not matched to a gene. This CDR3 contains 14 residues. From germline, CDR1 is SNHLY and CDR2 FYNNEI. This clonotype was counted many times. Its antigen is not known. Researchers took RNA transcripts and amplified the TCR beta CDR3 regions from them. Primed by the HTBI set, a first-round RT-PCR was run on the TCR CDR3. One entry per CDR3 protein results from TCRdb running MiXCR on the multiplex PCR reads. The data show about 400,000 distinct CDR3 sequences, around 14% seen once. The sequencing sample was made of blood. The TCR was taken from a woman in her twenties or thirties with Graves' hyperthyroidism. The genes are TRBV2 and TRBJ1-1; the match to TRBD1 covers 7 bases. The CDR3: CASSGTGFGTEAFF. CDR3 bases: TGTGCCAGCAGTGGGACAGGTTTCGGGACTGAAGCTTTCTTT.